This T cell receptor beta chain derives from a study of cytomegalovirus exposure and HLA in healthy donors. General study findings and limits: Apparent HLA restriction characterized most CMV-associated TCR beta chains in a later analysis. For most TCR beta V segments, an earlier analysis put the productive rate at about 87% or about 30% of the time.

V lost 6 bases, J lost 7 bases, and 7 bases stayed unmatched. This CDR3 has 15 amino acids. Germline V gives CDR1 LGHNA, CDR2 YNFKEQ. This clone was recorded only once. What it binds is not known. The PCR used 60 Vbeta and 13 Jbeta primers. Sequencing was performed with immunoSEQ multiplex PCR; in TCRdb, only in-frame clones are kept and a portion is missing. The sample yields 93,000 or so clones, roughly four fifths seen once. The TCR comes from a young woman in good health and CMV-seropositive. The chain uses TRBV4-2 and TRBJ2-1; 12 nucleotides line up with TRBD2. Sample: PBMCs. The CDR3 DNA follows: TGTGCCAGCAGACGACTAGCGGGAGATGGTAATGAGCAGTTCTTC. It specifies CASRRLAGDGNEQFF.